This note documents a single T cell receptor (beta chain) sequence. This sample is drawn from a study of blood T cell repertoires in COVID-19. The overall study: The origin of the acute and convalescent COVID-19 samples was the United States, Italy and Spain. Sample material is recorded as cDNA or gDNA derived from T cells, B-cell-depleted T cells, or PBMCs.

The assay was immunoSEQ multiplex PCR, and TCRdb's table has in-frame clones only and misses some. This table holds over 150,000 clones, more than 75% found once. Germline CDR1 is MDHEN and CDR2 is SYDVKM. With V trimmed by 6 bases and J by 5 bases, 11 bases remained unmatched. This CDR3 has 16 residues. Followed over time, Seattle patients had been enrolled while infection was active. Sequencing was performed on peripheral blood. The TCR was taken from a woman in her 70s with COVID-19, enrolled during active disease. The chain combines TRBV28 with TRBJ2-2; 8 nucleotides match TRBD1. The CDR3 is CASSSLGTGYTGELFF. The CDR3 nucleotides read TGTGCCAGCAGCTCCTTGGGGACAGGATATACCGGGGAGCTGTTTTTT.